Each of the 5 T cell receptor beta chains below was sequenced from the same sample in a study of follicular helper T cells after annual influenza vaccination. Data came from immunoSEQ multiplex PCR; TCRdb stores just in-frame clones and leaves some out. The sample lists nearly 15,000 clones; approximately 84% were seen once. The time point: 2014-2015 season, 7 days after vaccination. This sample comprised CXCR5+ CD38- circulating T follicular helper cells from blood, obtained 7 days after influenza vaccination. Subset in this sample: circulating Tfh, non-naive CD4+CXCR5+PD-1+ (ICOS+CD38+ or ICOS-CD38-). These receptors originate from an adult who received the influenza vaccine.

The chain has TRBV6-1 and TRBJ2-7, with 9 nucleotides matching TRBD1. This CDR3 has 16 amino acids. From germline, CDR1 is MNHNS and CDR2 SASEGT. With V trimmed by 0 bases and J by 7 bases, 10 bases remained unmatched. The CDR3 coding sequence is TGTGCCAGCAGTGAAGCCAGCTTGGGACAGGGAGTAGAGCAGTACTTC. It encodes CASSEASLGQGVEQYF.

The chain couples TRBV2 to TRBJ1-2, with 9 bases that match TRBD1. The CDR3 contains 12 residues. Per germline, CDR1 SNHLY and CDR2 FYNNEI. After removal of 6 bases from V and 7 bases from J, the junction contained 3 bases not matched to a gene. CDR3 loop: CASSADRGGYTF. The CDR3 DNA sequence: TGTGCCAGCAGCGCGGACAGGGGTGGCTACACCTTC. Full variable domain (remainder filled in from reference TRBV2 and TRBJ1-2): EPEVTQTPSHQVTQMGQEVILRCVPISNHLYFYWYRQILGQKVEFLVSFYNNEISEKSEIFDDQFSVERPDGSNFTLKIRSTKLEDSAMYFCASSADRGGYTFGSGTRLTVV.

For the CDR3, the DNA is TGTGCCAGCAGCCAAGATGGGGGACTAGCGGGATTTACAGATACGCAGTATTTT. Protein product: CASSQDGGLAGFTDTQYF. The chain joins TRBV4-2 to TRBJ2-3, with 13 bases matching TRBD2. V shed 0 bases, J shed 3 bases, and the junction held 6 bases outside the gene matches. This CDR3 is built from 18 residues. Germline loops: CDR1 LGHNA, CDR2 YNFKEQ.

This clone was detected once. This chain links TRBV27 with TRBJ1-4; TRBD1 is a possible D gene (5 bases). Trimming left V 5 bases short and J 10 bases short, with 23 bases between. Looked up from germline, CDR1 is MNHEY and CDR2 is SMNVEV (reference sequence). The CDR3 is made up of 16 amino acids. The CDR3, as DNA: TGTGCCAGCAGTCCAAGCTCGGGACTCCGGCCGGTAAAACTGTTTTTT. It codes for CASSPSSGLRPVKLFF. Filled out from reference TRBV27 and TRBJ1-4, the complete variable domain reads EAQVTQNPRYLITVTGKKLTVTCSQNMNHEYMSWYRQDPGLGLRQIYYSMNVEVTDKGDVPEGYKVSRKEKRNFPLILESPSPNQTSLYFCASSPSSGLRPVKLFFGSGTQLSVL.

The CDR3 DNA is TGTGCCAGCAGGGGGACAGGGATCCCCCTCCACTTT. Its protein is CASRGTGIPLHF. The rearrangement links TRBV2 to TRBJ1-6; 9 bases fit TRBD1. J lost 13 bases, V lost 6 bases, and 4 bases had no gene match. This CDR3 contains 12 residues. Germline values: CDR1 SNHLY, CDR2 FYNNEI.